The entry below describes one T cell receptor (beta chain). Antigen unknown. This record comes from a study of T cell repertoires in cytomegalovirus infection. Findings of the study overall: It was HLA-C-restricted CMV-specific TCR beta clonotypes that dominated the response ex vivo.

TCRdb reprocessed the reads via MiXCR and lists one record per CDR3 protein. The table includes roughly 800,000 distinct CDR3 sequences, almost 30% detected once. Germline V gives CDR1 SGHTA, CDR2 FQGNSA. The trim removed 11 bases at V and 3 bases at J, leaving 4 bases unmatched. This CDR3 has 11 amino acids. The sequences come from cultured CD8+ T cells from PBMCs, collected from culture after CMV antigen stimulation. The chain is built from TRBV7-2 and TRBJ2-7; 7 nucleotides agree with TRBD2. The TCR was taken from a human donor in good health (CMV status not recorded). Some clones in this sample may be carry-over from other donors' samples. In DNA, the CDR3 is TGTGCCGGGGGGGGGGACTACGAGCAGTACGTC. It yields the protein CAGGGDYEQYV.